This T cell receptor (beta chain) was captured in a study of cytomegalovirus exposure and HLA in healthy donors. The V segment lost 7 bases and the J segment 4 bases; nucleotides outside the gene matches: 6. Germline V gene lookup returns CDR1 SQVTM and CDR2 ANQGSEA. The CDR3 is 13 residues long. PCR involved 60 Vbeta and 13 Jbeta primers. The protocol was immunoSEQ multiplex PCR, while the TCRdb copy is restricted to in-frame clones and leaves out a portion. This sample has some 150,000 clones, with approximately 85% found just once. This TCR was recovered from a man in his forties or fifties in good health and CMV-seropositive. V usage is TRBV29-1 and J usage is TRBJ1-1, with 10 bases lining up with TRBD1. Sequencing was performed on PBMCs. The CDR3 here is CSAATGGITEAFF. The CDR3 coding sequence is TGCAGCGCCGCGACAGGGGGCATCACTGAAGCTTTCTTT.